This T cell receptor beta chain was observed in a study of T-cell reconstitution after alpha-beta-depleted transplantation in children (dated by TCRdb to 2016 to 2018). Background for the entire study: T-cell immune reconstitution after TCRalphabeta/CD19-depleted allogeneic hematopoietic cell transplantation in children was quantitatively tracked in the study by means of TCR repertoire profiling.

The cysteine opens and the phenylalanine closes a CDR3 of 15 amino acids. The entry retains the CDR3 DNA only, 45 bases that are in frame from base 1. Reading the germline V gene (reference sequence) gives CDR1 DFQATT and CDR2 SNEGSKA. Trimmed from V: 3 bases; trimmed from J: 1 base; junction bases lacking a gene match: 6. There are a few counts of this clonotype. Its specific antigen is unknown. One base away there is no much larger clone; base qualities are not given. Summary of the overall study and its limitations: The high TCRbeta diversity at day 60 in some patients was ascribed to recipient T cells and intrathymic progenitors that had survived conditioning. The frequencies of hyperexpanded clones fell over the following months, and after one year, T-cell counts and TCRbeta diversity were mostly attributed to newly produced T cells. The apparently early recovery of alphabetaT-cell counts about two months after transplant reportedly depended on only several hundred rapidly expanded clones that came from non-depleted graft cells.

The label giving this sample's treatment or condition can be read as: allogeneic hematopoietic cell transplantation with graft depleted of TCRalphabeta T cells and CD19 B cells. The transplant recipients were children given TCRalphabeta/CD19-depleted allogeneic hematopoietic cell grafts. The library was obtained by PCR. The data were produced on an Illumina HiSeq 2500. TCR libraries were prepared with molecular barcoding, using unique molecular identifiers to normalize TCRbeta repertoire quantification. Through fastp at Q25 and MiXCR, TCRdb rebuilt clones from the public reads, retaining in-frame beta chains. Merged by CDR3 protein, the rows form single entries marked with the most common genes and DNA. The sample table records around 580,000 distinct CDR3 sequences; more than 20% of these occur just once. Around a third of the sample is in the top ten clones.

The TCR comes from a boy under two years old with Wiskott-Aldrich syndrome, due to receive a stem cell transplant. This sequence uses TRBV20-1 and TRBJ2-3; 8 central bases correspond to TRBD2. Sequences were derived from PBMCs, sampled before TCRalphabeta/CD19-depleted stem cell transplant. CDR3 sequence: CSASGRARGTDTQYF. The DNA sequence reads TGCAGTGCTAGCGGGAGGGCCCGTGGCACAGATACGCAGTATTTT.